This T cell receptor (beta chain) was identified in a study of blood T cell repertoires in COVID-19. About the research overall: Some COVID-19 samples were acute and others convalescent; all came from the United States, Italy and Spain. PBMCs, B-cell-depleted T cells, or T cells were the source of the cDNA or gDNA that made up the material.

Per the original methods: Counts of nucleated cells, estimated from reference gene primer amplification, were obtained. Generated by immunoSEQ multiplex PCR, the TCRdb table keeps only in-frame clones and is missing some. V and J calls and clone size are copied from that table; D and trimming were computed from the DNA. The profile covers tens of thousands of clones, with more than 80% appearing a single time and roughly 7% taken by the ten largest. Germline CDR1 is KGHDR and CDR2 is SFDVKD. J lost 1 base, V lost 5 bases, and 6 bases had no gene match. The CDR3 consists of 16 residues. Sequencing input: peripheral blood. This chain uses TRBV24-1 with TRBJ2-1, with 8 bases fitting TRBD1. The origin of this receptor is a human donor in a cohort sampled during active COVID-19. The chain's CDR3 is CATSVEDRDSYNEQFF. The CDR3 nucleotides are TGTGCCACCAGTGTAGAGGACAGGGATTCCTACAATGAGCAGTTCTTC.